Listed here are 15 T cell receptor beta chains from one sample, sequenced in a study of prognosis after radiotherapy for stage I lung cancer. Two rounds of multiplex PCR amplified TCR beta CDR3 from genomic DNA. Used in first-round PCR were primers specific to each TRBV and TRBJ gene. TCRdb re-derived calls from the multiplex PCR reads in MiXCR, one entry per CDR3 protein. The sample carries 20,000 to 25,000 distinct CDR3 sequences, approximately 45% recorded once. This specimen consisted of PBMCs, obtained before or after stereotactic body radiation therapy (not recorded which). These receptors were obtained from a donor at least 50 years old with non-small cell lung cancer.

This clonotype was counted ten times or more. CDR3 sequence: CASTHSSTGEAFF. The CDR3 DNA follows: TGTGCCAGCACCCACTCTTCGACCGGGGAAGCTTTCTTT. The chain employs TRBV6-2 or TRBV6-3 and TRBJ1-1; D unresolved. Trimming shortened V by 7 bases and J by 8 bases, and 17 bases separated the two germline ends. This CDR3 has 13 residues. The germline V gene encodes CDR1 MNHEY and CDR2 SVGEGT.

By share of the sample, this clonotype is medium-sized (0.01 to 0.1%). The chain is built from TRBV28 and TRBJ2-7, with D uncertain. The length of the CDR3 is 15 residues. V lost 4 bases and J lost 0, with 13 bases in between. In germline, CDR1 is MDHEN, CDR2 SYDVKM. In DNA, the CDR3 is TGTGCCAGCAGTTCCACGAGCACCCGCTCCTACGAGCAGTACTTC. Encoded protein: CASSSTSTRSYEQYF.

The chain uses TRBV6-5 and TRBJ1-2; D gene uncertain. The CDR3 is 13 amino acids. CDR1 and CDR2 (germline): MNHEY, SVGAGI. Trimming removed 0 bases at V and 10 bases at J, with 12 bases between. The CDR3 reads CASSYSHGFVYTF. The CDR3 bases are TGTGCCAGCAGTTACTCGCATGGGTTTGTCTACACCTTC.

This clonotype was recorded many times. The J gene is TRBJ2-1, the V gene TRBV10-2; 7 nucleotides match TRBD1. The CDR3 is made up of 15 amino acids. CDR1 and CDR2 from the germline V gene are WSHSY and SAAADI. With V trimmed by 3 bases and J by 5 bases, 7 bases remained unmatched. The CDR3 protein is CASSDDRVWNNEQFF. DNA of the CDR3: TGCGCCAGCAGTGACGACAGGGTTTGGAACAATGAGCAGTTCTTC.

The chain is built from TRBV25-1 and TRBJ1-3; 7 positions match TRBD1. Per germline, CDR1 MGHDK and CDR2 SYGVNS. The ends lost 3 bases at V and 6 bases at J; junction bases unmatched: 5. This CDR3 is 14 amino acids long. CDR3 residues: CASSDTGDLNTIYF. The CDR3, as DNA: TGTGCCAGCAGTGATACAGGGGACTTAAACACCATATATTTT.

The chain links TRBV30 to TRBJ2-3; tentative D call: TRBD2 (6 bases). Between the trimmed V and J ends, which lost 0 bases and 1 base, there was a span of 11 bases. The CDR3 sequence is 15 residues long. CDR1 is GTSNPN and CDR2 is SVGIG in the germline V gene (reference sequence). Written as DNA, the CDR3 is TGTGCCTGGAGTGTGGGGGGACCTGGCACAGATACGCAGTATTTT. This gives the protein CAWSVGGPGTDTQYF.

This clonotype occurred many times. The V gene is TRBV7-3, the J gene TRBJ2-1; a possible D gene is TRBD2 (5 bases). In germline, CDR1 is SGHTA, CDR2 FQGTGA. This CDR3 region has 17 residues. With 1 base removed from V and 2 bases from J, the gap between germline ends came to 15 bases. The CDR3 protein is CASSLMLGVDAYNEQFF. The CDR3 nucleotides read TGTGCCAGCAGCTTAATGCTCGGGGTCGACGCCTACAATGAGCAGTTCTTC.

There are many counts of this clonotype. V is TRBV5-8 and J is TRBJ1-2; 7 bases map to TRBD1. The CDR3 loop spans 13 amino acids. V shed 4 bases and J 8 bases; nucleotides not matched to a gene: 8. Germline CDR1 reads SGHTS; CDR2 reads YDEGEE. The CDR3 loop reads CASSPADRIGYTF. CDR3 in DNA: TGTGCCAGCAGCCCTGCGGACAGGATCGGCTACACCTTC.

This clonotype was observed once. V and J are TRBV6-4 and TRBJ2-1, with 13 bases fitting TRBD2. This CDR3 has 20 residues. V gave up 3 bases and J gave up 0 bases; unmatched junction bases: 11. Germline-derived CDR1 and CDR2 are MRHNA and SNTAGT. For the CDR3, the DNA is TGTGCCAGCAGTGAGGTCTCGGGACTAGCGGGACGAAGCTCCTACAATGAGCAGTTCTTC. Its protein is CASSEVSGLAGRSSYNEQFF.

This clonotype occurred many times. The V and J genes are TRBV11-3 and TRBJ2-1; TRBD2 aligns across 9 bases. The V and J ends lost 5 bases and 3 bases, in that order; junction bases with no gene match: 5. Germline CDR1 is SGHNT and CDR2 is YENEEA. This CDR3 comprises 15 residues. The CDR3 DNA is TGTGCCAGCAGCACTCAAGCGGGGGGCTACAATGAGCAGTTCTTC. It translates to CASSTQAGGYNEQFF.

Points on this clonotype: A read error is likely here: a far larger clone is one base away. The CDR3, as DNA: TGTGCCCGCAGCTCGAAGCCGCGCGGGCTGAATGGCTACACCTTC. The encoded protein is CARSSKPRGLNGYTF. The chain employs TRBV6-2 or TRBV6-3 and TRBJ1-2; D ambiguous. Germline V CDR1 and CDR2: MNHEY, SVGEGT. The CDR3 extends over 15 amino acids.

Notes on this clonotype: This sequence is one base from a far larger clone and is likely a read error. This sequence joins TRBV6-4 and TRBJ2-7; 8 nucleotides line up with TRBD1. Germline CDR1 reads MRHNA; CDR2 reads SNTAGT. This CDR3 has 13 residues. The V gene end was trimmed by 7 bases and the J gene end by 5 bases; junction bases not matched to a gene: 7. The CDR3 protein is CASIQGARDEQYF. CDR3 bases: TGTGCCAGCATTCAGGGGGCAAGGGACGAGCAGTACTTC.

This clonotype was seen a single time. The rearrangement uses TRBV5-5 and TRBJ1-2; 8 nucleotides align to TRBD1. V lost 1 base to trimming and J lost 6 bases; unmatched junction nucleotides: 2. The CDR3 spans 13 residues. Germline V gene sequence: CDR1 SGHKS, CDR2 YYEKEE (reference sequence). DNA of the CDR3: TGTGCCAGCAGCTTGACAGGGGGAGATGGCTACACCTTC. Amino acid sequence: CASSLTGGDGYTF.

With regard to this clonotype: This likely reflects a read error, since a far larger clone is one base away. The DNA for the CDR3 is TGTGCCAGCAGGACACGACAGAGGGACACCGGGGAGCTGTTTTTT. Its protein is CASRTRQRDTGELFF. V is TRBV12-3 or TRBV12-4 and J is TRBJ2-2, with D perhaps being TRBD1 or TRBD2 (5 bases each). Trimming shortened V by 6 bases and J by 3 bases, and 14 bases separated the two germline ends. The CDR3 extends over 15 amino acids.

A note on this clonotype: This likely reflects a read error, since a far larger clone is one base away. The chain is built from TRBV6-4 and TRBJ2-5; the match to TRBD2 covers 7 bases. CDR1 is MRHNA, CDR2 SNTAGT, per germline. This CDR3 has 12 residues. The V segment lost 10 bases and the J segment 5 bases; nucleotides outside the gene matches: 7. For the CDR3, the DNA is TGTGCCATCAGCCGGACTAGGGAGACCCAGTACTTC. This sequence encodes CAISRTRETQYF.